The 16 T cell receptor beta chains below come from one sample, sequenced in a study of response to subunit inactivated influenza vaccine. TCRdb recomputed calls from the RT-PCR reads with MiXCR, one row per CDR3 protein. The table lists about half a million distinct CDR3 sequences, roughly 23% of them singletons. This sample comprised CD4+ T cells sorted from PBMCs, obtained 5 days after vaccination. The receptors derive from a man over 45 who received an inactivated influenza vaccine.

The gene calls are TRBV20-1 and TRBJ2-7; 8 bases are shared with TRBD2. This CDR3 comprises 14 residues. After removal of 1 base from V and 7 bases from J, the junction contained 9 bases not matched to a gene. The germline V gene has CDR1 DFQATT and CDR2 SNEGSKA (reference sequence). The CDR3: CSARGREGLREQYF. The CDR3 nucleotides are TGCAGTGCTAGAGGTCGGGAGGGCCTGAGGGAGCAGTACTTC.

This clonotype was recorded a few times. This chain links TRBV20-1 with TRBJ2-7; 14 nucleotides line up with TRBD2. Trimming took 0 bases from V and 4 from J; bases not matched to a gene: 8. CDR3 length equals 17 residues. Germline CDR1 DFQATT, CDR2 SNEGSKA (reference sequence). The CDR3 nucleotides read TGCAGTGCTAGAGACCCAGGACTAGCGGGAGGTGTGTACGAGCAGTACTTC. Amino acids: CSARDPGLAGGVYEQYF.

This chain joins TRBV20-1 and TRBJ1-5; possible D gene TRBD1, 5 bases. The germline V gene has CDR1 DFQATT and CDR2 SNEGSKA (reference sequence). CDR3 length equals 15 residues. V lost 1 base and J lost 5, with 15 bases in between. The CDR3 nucleotides are TGCAGTGCTAGAGGGGAGGACATTATGGATCAGCCCCAGCATTTT. Translating gives CSARGEDIMDQPQHF.

V usage is TRBV7-9 and J usage is TRBJ1-2; D remains ambiguous. Germline V gene sequence: CDR1 SEHNR, CDR2 FQNEAQ (reference sequence). V lost 0 bases and J 3 bases, leaving 5 bases between the germline ends. The CDR3 totals 13 residues. The CDR3 sequence: CASSLARDYGYTF. In DNA, the CDR3 is TGTGCCAGCAGCTTAGCTCGGGACTATGGCTACACCTTC.

The gene calls are TRBV18 and TRBJ1-2, with D possibly being TRBD1 (6 bases). Trimming pared 3 bases from V and 2 bases from J, leaving 13 bases between. This CDR3 contains 15 residues. The germline V gene encodes CDR1 KGHSH and CDR2 LQKENI. CDR3 loop: CASSPWTDRNYGYTF. CDR3 DNA: TGTGCCAGCTCACCCTGGACAGATCGGAACTATGGCTACACCTTC.

This chain joins TRBV4-1 and TRBJ2-1; D is uncertain. Germline assignment: CDR1 MGHRA and CDR2 YSYEKL. The CDR3 consists of 16 residues. Trimming shortened V by 4 bases and J by 0 bases, and 13 bases separated the two germline ends. The chain's CDR3 is CASSRLGLLSYNEQFF. The CDR3 coding sequence is TGCGCCAGCAGCCGCCTAGGCCTACTCTCCTACAATGAGCAGTTCTTC.

The chain carries TRBV4-3 and TRBJ2-3; the D is unclear. There are 15 residues in the CDR3. The germline V gene has CDR1 LGHNA and CDR2 YSLEER. Trimming took 0 bases from V and 2 from J, leaving 9 bases between them. CDR3 in amino acids: CASSQDQRPTDTQYF. In DNA form, the CDR3 reads TGCGCCAGCAGCCAAGATCAACGGCCCACAGATACGCAGTATTTT.

The genes are TRBV5-6 and TRBJ2-1; 12 positions agree with TRBD2. V shed 6 bases and J 9 bases; nucleotides not matched to a gene: 10. Germline CDR1 SGHDT, CDR2 YYEEEE. This CDR3 has 15 residues. The CDR3 DNA sequence: TGTGCCAGCACCCATCTAGCGGGAGGGCCAGGTGAGCAGTTCTTC. This gives the protein CASTHLAGGPGEQFF.

This clonotype has a handful of counts. V gene TRBV6-5 combines with J gene TRBJ2-7; tentative D call: TRBD1 (6 bases). The germline V and J ends were trimmed by 0 bases and 5 bases, with 14 bases remaining between them. Per germline, CDR1 MNHEY and CDR2 SVGAGI. The length of the CDR3 is 15 residues. The CDR3 nucleotides read TGTGCCAGCAGTTACTCTTCCAGGGGACCAAACGAGCAGTACTTC. Translating it yields CASSYSSRGPNEQYF.

The V call is TRBV9, the J call TRBJ2-1, with 12 bases lining up with TRBD2. V lost 6 bases and J lost 3; bases outside the gene matches: 4. This CDR3 region has 15 residues. Germline V lookup: CDR1 SGDLS, CDR2 YYNGEE. This CDR3 reads CASTRLAGDYNEQFF. CDR3 bases: TGTGCCAGCACCAGACTAGCGGGAGACTACAATGAGCAGTTCTTC.

This clonotype came up many times. The chain has TRBV20-1 and TRBJ1-2; D is perhaps TRBD1 (5 bases). Trimming took 1 base from V and 7 from J, leaving 16 bases between them. CDR1 is DFQATT and CDR2 is SNEGSKA in the germline V gene (reference sequence). The CDR3 contains 14 residues. As DNA, the CDR3 is TGCAGTGCTAGAGGGCCCCAGACAGTAACTGGCTACACCTTC. Translating it yields CSARGPQTVTGYTF.

This chain connects TRBV20-1 to TRBJ2-3; D call uncertain. This CDR3 spans 17 amino acids. V dropped 6 bases and J dropped 7 bases, with 29 bases sitting between them. Germline CDR1 and CDR2: DFQATT and SNEGSKA (reference sequence). CDR3 sequence (DNA): TGCAGTGCCAGCAGTGTTACGGCCTCAGCTACCTCGAATACGCAGTATTTT. Protein product: CSASSVTASATSNTQYF.

This clonotype was counted between two and nine times. The chain carries TRBV6-1 and TRBJ1-2; D perhaps matches TRBD1 (6 bases). CDR3 size: 15 residues. The V end lost 5 bases, the J end lost 1 base, and 14 bases lay between the germline ends. Germline values: CDR1 MNHNS, CDR2 SASEGT. CDR3 bases: TGTGCCAGCAGTACGACAGGATATCATAACTATGGCTACACCTTC. It codes for CASSTTGYHNYGYTF.

V gene TRBV6-1 combines with J gene TRBJ2-5, with 8 positions matching TRBD1. Germline CDR1 MNHNS, CDR2 SASEGT. J lost 3 bases, V lost 5 bases, and 5 bases had no gene match. The length of the CDR3 is 14 residues. This CDR3 is CASSPPDREETQYF. In DNA, the CDR3 is TGTGCCAGCAGTCCACCGGACAGGGAAGAGACCCAGTACTTC.

This chain's CDR3 is CASSFHRTGVNTEAFF. The DNA of the CDR3 is TGTGCCAGCAGCTTCCATAGGACAGGGGTGAACACTGAAGCTTTCTTT. The V call is TRBV7-8, the J call TRBJ1-1; 9 nucleotides match TRBD1. This CDR3 spans 16 amino acids. V was pared by 3 bases and J by 0 bases, with 5 bases of the junction left unmatched. Germline V gene sequence: CDR1 SGHVS, CDR2 FQNEAQ. The full variable domain, with the rest looked up from reference TRBV7-8 and TRBJ1-1, is GAGVSQSPRYKVAKRGQDVALRCDPISGHVSLFWYQQALGQGPEFLTYFQNEAQLDKSGLPSDRFFAERPEGSVSTLKIQRTQQEDSAVYLCASSFHRTGVNTEAFFGQGTRLTVV.

This clonotype was recorded a few times. The genes are TRBV20-1 and TRBJ2-7; 12 bases map to TRBD2. V shed 1 base and J 1 base; nucleotides not matched to a gene: 2. The germline CDR1 and CDR2 sequences are DFQATT and SNEGSKA (reference sequence). CDR3 length: 15 amino acids. CDR3 sequence reads: CSARGLAGDSYEQYF. The DNA of the CDR3 is TGCAGTGCTAGAGGACTAGCGGGGGATTCCTACGAGCAGTACTTC.